These T cell receptor beta chains were read from a single sample in a study of shared clonotypes between healthy human individuals. This table comes from immunoSEQ multiplex PCR, and its TCRdb copy is limited to in-frame clones, with some not included. The data show millions of clones, with 85% to 95% seen just once and 1.1% held by the top ten. The sequenced sample consisted of naive CD8+ T cells sorted from blood. All receptors come from a young man in good health. Each CDR3 is given with its conserved first and last residue. D genes are given only for firm matches. Rows give clone size only sometimes, using once, few, many, or a class for an expanded clone.

d_call j_call clone_size v_call cdr3_nt cdr3_aa
. TRBJ1-4 . TRBV30 TGTGCCTGGAGTGACCAGCCTCGTCTGTTTTTT CAWSDQPRLFF
. TRBJ1-6 . TRBV6-1 TGTGCCAGCAGTGAAGCCAGGGGATGGTCCTATAATTCACCCCTCCACTTT CASSEARGWSYNSPLHF
. TRBJ1-1 . TRBV5-4 TGTGCCAGCAGCCCCTACCGAGGGAACACTGAAGCTTTCTTT CASSPYRGNTEAFF
TRBD1 TRBJ2-3 . TRBV19 TGTGCCAGTAGTATTCAGGGGGCTCCAGATACGCAGTATTTT CASSIQGAPDTQYF
. TRBJ2-7 . TRBV4-3 TGCGCCAGCAGCCAAGTAGGGACCGAGCAGTACTTC CASSQVGTEQYF
. TRBJ2-7 . TRBV27 TGTGCCAGCAGTGGATGGAGGGGGCTCGACGAGCAGTACTTC CASSGWRGLDEQYF
. TRBJ1-1 . TRBV29-1 TGCAGCGTTGAAGATCATGAAGGGCCTGAAGCTTTCTTT CSVEDHEGPEAFF
. TRBJ2-5 . TRBV7-9 TGTGCCAGCAGCCGGACTACCGGCGGGACAGAGACCCAGTACTTC CASSRTTGGTETQYF
. TRBJ2-2 once TRBV11-2 TGTGCCAGCAGCTTAGAAGTTGCGATGGGACATACCCCAAACACCGGGGAGCTGTTTTTT CASSLEVAMGHTPNTGELFF
. TRBJ2-7 . TRBV27 TGTGCCAGCAGTTTAGCAGGGGAGCCCTACGAGCAGTACTTC CASSLAGEPYEQYF
TRBD1 TRBJ1-2 . TRBV28 TGTGCCAGCAGTTTAGAAGGGAGAAGAGGACAGGGGCCAGACTATGGCTACACCTTC CASSLEGRRGQGPDYGYTF
TRBD2 TRBJ2-3 . TRBV9 TGTGCCAGCAGCTCACGGGGCGGGAGGGCCCTTTTAGATACGCAGTATTTT CASSSRGGRALLDTQYF
. TRBJ2-7 . TRBV27 TGTGCCAGCAGTGGGCAGGGGACCTACGAGCAGTACTTC CASSGQGTYEQYF
. TRBJ2-5 . TRBV14 TGTGCCAGCAGCCACAGGTTATTACAAGAGACCCAGTACTTC CASSHRLLQETQYF
TRBD2 TRBJ2-1 . TRBV4-3 TGCGCCAGCAGCCAAGGACTAGCATATAATGAGCAGTTCTTC CASSQGLAYNEQFF
. TRBJ2-5 . TRBV6-6 TGTGCCAGCAGTTACTCCCTGGCTCGTATTCAAGAGACCCAGTACTTC CASSYSLARIQETQYF
. TRBJ2-1 . TRBV29-1 TGCAGCGTTGAAACTAGCCCCGTGAATGAGCAGTTCTTC CSVETSPVNEQFF
TRBD2 TRBJ2-3 . TRBV9 TGTGCCAGCAGCGCAGGACTAGCGGGAGCTGACACAGATACGCAGTATTTT CASSAGLAGADTDTQYF
TRBD1 TRBJ2-1 once TRBV28 TGTGCCAGCAGTCCGACAGGGCCGCTCTACAATGAGCAGTTCTTC CASSPTGPLYNEQFF
. TRBJ1-5 once TRBV5-6 TGTGCCAGCAGCTTAGGCCCTCGGGATCAGCCCCAGCATTTT CASSLGPRDQPQHF
. TRBJ2-7 . TRBV28 TGTGCCAGCAGTTTCCTTGCAGGGGAGGCCTTGCAGTACTTC CASSFLAGEALQYF
. TRBJ2-7 . TRBV19 TGTGCCAGTAGTATAAGGTTCGGTTTGGGGGCCGAGCAGTACTTC CASSIRFGLGAEQYF
. TRBJ1-1 . TRBV6-1 TGTGCCAGCAGTTGGGACGGCAAAAACACTGAAGCTTTCTTT CASSWDGKNTEAFF
TRBD2 TRBJ2-1 . TRBV4-1 TGCGCCAGCAGCGCGACTAGCGGTCCCTACAATGAGCAGTTCTTC CASSATSGPYNEQFF
. TRBJ2-2 . TRBV11-2 TGTGCCAGCAGCTTATCTTCGTACAGGACGGAGAACACCGGGGAGCTGTTTTTT CASSLSSYRTENTGELFF
TRBD1 TRBJ2-7 . TRBV5-4 TGTGCCAGCAGCCTAAGACAGGGGGGAACCTACGAGCAGTACTTC CASSLRQGGTYEQYF
. TRBJ2-3 . TRBV5-5 TGTGCCAGCAGCTTGGAAGACTACGTGGCTACGCAGTATTTT CASSLEDYVATQYF
. TRBJ2-3 . TRBV5-1 TGCGCCAGCAGTGTCCCTCAGACTAGCACAGATACGCAGTATTTT CASSVPQTSTDTQYF
TRBD1 TRBJ1-1 . TRBV4-1 TGCGCCAGCAGCCAAGTATTCCCGGACAGGGGGCTTACTTATGAGCGAAACACTGAAGCTTTCTTT CASSQVFPDRGLTYERNTEAFF
TRBD2 TRBJ2-3 once TRBV15 TGTGCCACCAGCGGGGAGGGTAGCACAGATACGCAGTATTTT CATSGEGSTDTQYF